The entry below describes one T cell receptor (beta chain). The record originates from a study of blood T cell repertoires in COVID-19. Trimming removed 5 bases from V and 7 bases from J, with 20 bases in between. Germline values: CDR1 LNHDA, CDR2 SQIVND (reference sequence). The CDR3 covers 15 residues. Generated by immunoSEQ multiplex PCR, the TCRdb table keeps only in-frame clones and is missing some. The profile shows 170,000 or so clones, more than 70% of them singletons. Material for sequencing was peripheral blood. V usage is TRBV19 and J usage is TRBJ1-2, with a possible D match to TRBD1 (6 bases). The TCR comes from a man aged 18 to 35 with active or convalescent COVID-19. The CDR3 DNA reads TGTGCCAGTAGTCCAACCGGGACAAGGGCTACTGGCTACACCTTC. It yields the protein CASSPTGTRATGYTF.